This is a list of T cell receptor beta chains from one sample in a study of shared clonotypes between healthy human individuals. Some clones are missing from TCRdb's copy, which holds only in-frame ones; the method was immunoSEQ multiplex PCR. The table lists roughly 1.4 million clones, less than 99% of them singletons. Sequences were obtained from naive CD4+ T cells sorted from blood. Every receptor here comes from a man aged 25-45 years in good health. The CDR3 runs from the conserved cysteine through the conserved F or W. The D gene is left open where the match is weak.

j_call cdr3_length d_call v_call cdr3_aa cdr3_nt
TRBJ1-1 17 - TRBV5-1 CASSLVGTKMQNTEAFF TGCGCCAGCAGCTTGGTAGGGACAAAAATGCAGAACACTGAAGCTTTCTTT
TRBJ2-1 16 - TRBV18 CASSPPARLTYNEQFF TGTGCCAGCTCACCCCCGGCCCGGTTGACTTATAATGAGCAGTTCTTC
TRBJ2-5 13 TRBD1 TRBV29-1 CSVGQGAAETQYF TGCAGCGTTGGACAGGGGGCAGCAGAGACCCAGTACTTC
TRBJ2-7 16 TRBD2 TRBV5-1 CASSLGLLAGNYEQYF TGCGCCAGCAGCTTGGGACTATTAGCGGGGAACTACGAGCAGTACTTC
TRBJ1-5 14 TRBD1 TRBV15 CATRPGQGNQPQHF TGTGCCACCAGACCTGGACAGGGCAATCAGCCCCAGCATTTT
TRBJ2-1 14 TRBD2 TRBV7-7 CASSLGLAGDEQFF TGTGCCAGCAGCTTAGGGCTAGCGGGAGACGAGCAGTTCTTC
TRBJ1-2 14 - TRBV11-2 CASSDRADGHGYTF TGTGCCAGCAGCGATCGGGCAGATGGACATGGCTACACCTTC
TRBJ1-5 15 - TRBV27 CASSQRTDLNQPQHF TGTGCCAGCAGTCAACGGACGGATCTCAATCAGCCCCAGCATTTT
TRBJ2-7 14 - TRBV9 CASSSTDSSYEQYF TGTGCCAGCAGCTCGACGGACTCCTCCTACGAGCAGTACTTC
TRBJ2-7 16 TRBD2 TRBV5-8 CASSFTLAGLTYEQYF TGTGCCAGCAGCTTCACTCTAGCGGGACTTACCTACGAGCAGTACTTC
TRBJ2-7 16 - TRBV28 CASSPPGLTSSYEQYF TGTGCCAGCAGTCCCCCAGGACTGACCAGCTCCTACGAGCAGTACTTC
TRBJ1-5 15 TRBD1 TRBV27 CASSFLGQGNQPQHF TGTGCCAGCAGTTTCCTAGGACAGGGCAATCAGCCCCAGCATTTT
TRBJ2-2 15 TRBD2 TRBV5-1 CASSPREGGTGELFF TGCGCCAGCAGCCCGCGGGAGGGAGGTACCGGGGAGCTGTTTTTT
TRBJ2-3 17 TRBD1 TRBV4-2 CASSPPNRGESTDTQYF TGTGCCAGCAGCCCCCCAAACAGGGGAGAAAGCACAGATACGCAGTATTTT
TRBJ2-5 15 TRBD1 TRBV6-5 CATVRDRGRTGTQYF TGTGCCACCGTTAGGGACAGGGGGCGCACCGGGACCCAGTACTTC